The sequence of this TCR beta chain was determined in a study of beta chain features in type 1 diabetes. Germline assignment: CDR1 SGHDT and CDR2 YYEEEE. Trimming pared 0 bases from V and 5 bases from J, leaving 11 bases between. This CDR3 contains 14 residues. A sort by CD45RO/CCR7/CD25/CD127/CD95/CD27 yielded CD4+ naive, central memory, regulatory and stem cell-like memory cells. Isolated RNA was reverse transcribed in full, so expressed TCRB transcripts were sequenced. Here immunoSEQ multiplex PCR was the method, and the copy in TCRdb shows in-frame clones only, minus some. The sample includes about 700,000 clones, 13% of them seen just once. The sample holds a few counts of this clone. Its antigen remains unknown. Whole-study results and caveats: At VDJ recombination sites, type 1 diabetes patients had fewer insertions and more deleted nucleotides. Significant though moderate, a shortening of TCRB CDR3s appeared in all four CD4+ subsets of Type 1 diabetes patients.

The rearrangement uses TRBV5-6 and TRBJ1-2, with no clear D. The sequence was obtained from a man younger than 35 with type 1 diabetes. What was sequenced was naive CD4+ T cells from blood. The CDR3, as DNA: TGTGCCAGCAGCTTGGTTCCGGGAGAATATGGCTACACCTTC. Translating it yields CASSLVPGEYGYTF.